The 18 T cell receptor beta chains below were found in one sample sequenced in a study of blood T cells in healthy people across ages. The authors ran a second PCR of 7 to 11 cycles using a sample-barcoded 5' primer and a J-beta primer mix. TCRdb recomputed calls from the 5' RACE reads with MiXCR, one row per CDR3 protein. The sample includes some 800,000 distinct CDR3 sequences, around 25% of them seen just once. This sample was also put to use in a study of T cells of mothers and their children.

Sequencing was performed on blood. The receptors derive from a boy between 5 and 17 years old in good health.

CDR3 in amino acids: CATSAPDSSNYGYTF. The CDR3 DNA sequence: TGTGCCACCAGTGCCCCGGACAGTTCTAACTATGGCTACACCTTC. The chain combines TRBV24-1 with TRBJ1-2; the D gene is possibly TRBD1 (6 bases). The CDR3 contains 15 residues. The germline CDR1 and CDR2 sequences are KGHDR and SFDVKD. V lost 5 bases, J lost 0 bases, and 12 bases lay in between.

Note on this clonotype: A read error may explain this, as a much larger clone is one base away. The chain recombines TRBV7-2 with TRBJ2-5; the D gene is possibly TRBD1 (6 bases). Trimming left V 2 bases short and J 3 bases short, with 7 bases between. The CDR3 runs to 13 residues. Per germline, CDR1 SGHTA and CDR2 FQGNSA. The CDR3 loop reads CASSLHREETQYF. The CDR3 DNA follows: TGTGCCAGCAGCTTACACAGGGAAGAGACCCAGTACTTC.

This chain uses TRBV20-1 with TRBJ1-1; the match to TRBD1 covers 7 bases. V lost 6 bases, J lost 2 bases, and 6 bases stayed unmatched. The CDR3 is 13 amino acids. The germline CDR1 and CDR2 sequences are DFQATT and SNEGSKA (reference sequence). In DNA, the CDR3 is TGCAGTGCGCTAAACAGGGGAAACACTGAAGCTTTCTTT. It specifies CSALNRGNTEAFF.

The genes are TRBV6-6 and TRBJ2-2; unclear D gene. This CDR3 region has 15 residues. The germline V gene has CDR1 MNHNY and CDR2 SVGAGI (reference sequence). V shed 0 bases and J shed 2 bases, with 7 bases lying between them. CDR3: CASSYSTPNTGELFF. CDR3 nucleotide sequence: TGTGCCAGCAGTTACTCGACACCAAACACCGGGGAGCTGTTTTTT.

The CDR3 nucleotides are TGTGCCAGCAGTTTATGGGGGACAGGGCCTGGAAACACCATATATTTT. Protein product: CASSLWGTGPGNTIYF. This chain uses TRBV28 with TRBJ1-3; 9 positions match TRBD1. The CDR3 sequence is 16 residues long. V was clipped by 0 bases and J by 2 bases; unmatched bases: 2. Germline lookup yields CDR1 MDHEN and CDR2 SYDVKM.

The V gene is TRBV7-2, the J gene TRBJ2-5, with no clear D. The tail of the sequence fits TRBJ2-7 better, so the J call may be wrong. The CDR3 consists of 13 residues. Germline V lookup: CDR1 SGHTA, CDR2 FQGNSA. The CDR3 protein is CASSLGLMYEQYF. In DNA, the CDR3 is TGTGCCAGCAGCTTAGGATTAATGTACGAGCAGTACTTC.

This clonotype was found a few times. The genes are TRBV5-6 and TRBJ2-7; D is uncertain. Germline V gene lookup returns CDR1 SGHDT and CDR2 YYEEEE. V shed 2 bases and J shed 1 base, with 10 bases lying between them. CDR3 length: 14 amino acids. The CDR3 sequence: CASSFNDFSYEQYF. Here the CDR3 DNA reads TGTGCCAGCAGCTTTAACGACTTTTCCTACGAGCAGTACTTC.

The chain employs TRBV28 and TRBJ2-5, with 8 bases that match TRBD1. Germline-derived CDR1 and CDR2 are MDHEN and SYDVKM. The CDR3 contains 16 residues. After removal of 0 bases from V and 5 bases from J, the junction contained 8 bases not matched to a gene. CDR3: CASSLWDRALEETQYF. The CDR3 DNA is TGTGCCAGCAGTTTATGGGACAGGGCGTTAGAGGAGACCCAGTACTTC.

V and J are TRBV5-1 and TRBJ2-3, with D perhaps matching TRBD1 (5 bases). The germline V and J ends were trimmed by 0 bases and 1 base, with 12 bases remaining between them. The germline CDR1 and CDR2 sequences are SGHRS and YFSETQ. This CDR3 is built from 16 residues. The CDR3 reads CASSLGTGPGTDTQYF. CDR3 in DNA: TGCGCCAGCAGCTTGGGAACAGGCCCCGGCACAGATACGCAGTATTTT.

This clonotype appeared a few times. J is TRBJ2-1 and V is TRBV14; no firm D call. The V gene's germline CDR1 is SGHDN and CDR2 FVKESK. Trimming removed 5 bases at V and 10 bases at J, with 12 bases between. The CDR3 length is 12 residues. This CDR3 is CASSYKGNEQFF. The CDR3 bases are TGTGCCAGCAGCTATAAGGGCAACGAGCAGTTCTTC.

At least ten counts were recorded for this clonotype. CDR3: CSASHAAESSEQYF. The CDR3 bases are TGCAGTGCTTCACATGCGGCCGAGTCTTCCGAGCAGTACTTC. V and J are TRBV20-1 and TRBJ2-7; D ambiguous. Germline CDR1 reads DFQATT; CDR2 reads SNEGSKA (reference sequence). The CDR3 has 14 amino acids. The V end lost 5 bases, the J end lost 6 bases, and 20 bases lay between the germline ends.

This clonotype was found a few times. This chain connects TRBV11-2 to TRBJ1-5; a weak D match, TRBD1 (5 bases). Trimming cost V 2 bases and J 2 bases, with 25 bases left between them. CDR1 and CDR2 from the germline V gene are SGHAT and FQNNGV. CDR3 length equals 20 residues. The CDR3 DNA reads TGTGCCAGCAGCTTAAAATTTGCCAGGGTTTTTAACAAGGGCAATCAGCCCCAGCATTTT. It is translated as CASSLKFARVFNKGNQPQHF.

J is TRBJ1-4 and V is TRBV7-2; D uncertain. Germline CDR1 is SGHTA and CDR2 is FQGNSA. CDR3 length: 14 amino acids. V was trimmed by 0 bases and J by 8 bases, leaving 10 bases between them. The CDR3, as DNA: TGTGCCAGCAGCTTAGCGGTAGGAGGAGAAAAACTGTTTTTT. This gives the protein CASSLAVGGEKLFF.

About this clonotype itself: Compared with germline, one end of the junction differs, possibly owing to a read error. The DNA for the CDR3 is TGCAGTGCTAGAGATTTGGCAGGGAGTCCGTCCTACGGGCAGTACTTC. This sequence encodes CSARDLAGSPSYGQYF. The chain employs TRBV20-1 and TRBJ2-7, with D perhaps matching TRBD1 or TRBD2 (5 bases each). The V gene's germline CDR1 is DFQATT and CDR2 SNEGSKA (reference sequence). The CDR3 is made up of 16 amino acids.

The chain combines TRBV12-3 or TRBV12-4 with TRBJ2-1; no definite D call. V was cut by 0 bases and J by 15 bases, with 12 bases left in between. The CDR3 totals 12 residues. Written as DNA, the CDR3 is TGTGCCAGCAGTTTAGCGGAAGTGACGGCGTTCTTC. Translated, it gives CASSLAEVTAFF.

This clonotype occurred a few times. The chain links TRBV7-9 to TRBJ2-1; tentatively, D is TRBD2 (5 bases). The CDR3 totals 13 residues. Deletions cut 4 bases from V and 6 bases from J, with 10 bases between. The germline V gene encodes CDR1 SEHNR and CDR2 FQNEAQ (reference sequence). CDR3 region: CASSWRASNEQFF. The CDR3 bases are TGTGCCAGCAGCTGGCGGGCCTCCAATGAGCAGTTCTTC. Full variable domain (remainder filled in from reference TRBV7-9 and TRBJ2-1): DTGVSQNPRHKITKRGQNVTFRCDPISEHNRLYWYRQTLGQGPEFLTYFQNEAQLEKSRLLSDRFSAERPKGSFSTLEIQRTEQGDSAMYLCASSWRASNEQFFGPGTRLTVL.

The chain employs TRBV7-9 and TRBJ2-5; D is unresolved. Germline CDR1 is SEHNR and CDR2 is FQNEAQ (reference sequence). Trimming took off 5 bases at V and 5 bases at J, with 15 bases between the two ends. The CDR3 is 14 residues long. The CDR3 region has the DNA TGTGCCAGCAGCCAACAGAAACTCTCGGAGACCCAGTACTTC. Amino acids: CASSQQKLSETQYF.

This clonotype was counted a few times. The V and J genes are TRBV19 and TRBJ2-5; no definite D call. Trimming cost V 6 bases and J 2 bases, with 16 bases left between them. Per the germline V gene, CDR1 is LNHDA and CDR2 is SQIVND (reference sequence). The CDR3 has 15 amino acids. The CDR3 reads CASRNLAAYQETQYF. For the CDR3, the DNA is TGTGCCAGTAGGAACTTAGCTGCTTATCAAGAGACCCAGTACTTC.